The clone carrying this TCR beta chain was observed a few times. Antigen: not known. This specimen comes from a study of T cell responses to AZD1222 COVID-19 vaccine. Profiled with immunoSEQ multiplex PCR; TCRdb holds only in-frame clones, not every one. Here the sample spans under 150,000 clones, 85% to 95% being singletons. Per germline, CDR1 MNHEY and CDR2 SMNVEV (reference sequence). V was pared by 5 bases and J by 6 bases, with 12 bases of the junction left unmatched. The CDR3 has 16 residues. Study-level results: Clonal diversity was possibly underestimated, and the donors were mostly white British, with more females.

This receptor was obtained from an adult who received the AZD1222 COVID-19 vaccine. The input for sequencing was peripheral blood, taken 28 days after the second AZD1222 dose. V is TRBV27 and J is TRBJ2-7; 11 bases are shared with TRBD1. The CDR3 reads CASSLWTGGGMGEQYF. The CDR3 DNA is TGTGCCAGCAGTCTGTGGACAGGGGGCGGGATGGGCGAGCAGTACTTC.